This is a list of T cell receptor beta chains from one sample in a study of T cell responses to AZD1222 COVID-19 vaccine. Repertoires were generated with immunoSEQ multiplex PCR, while TCRdb's copy carries only in-frame clones and drops some. This repertoire shows 120,000 to 150,000 clones, roughly 88% found once; its top ten account for about 1.9%. The material was peripheral blood, obtained 28 days after the second AZD1222 dose. The receptors here all came from an adult who received the AZD1222 COVID-19 vaccine. Each CDR3 is given without its conserved first and last residue. Fields, in order: CDR3 protein, V gene.

ASSLEGGKGYGYT,TRBV27
ASSPARGGGYT,TRBV5-6
ASTRTQGFEQY,TRBV10-2
ASNRGLVANTEAF,TRBV2
ASSQTAHEQF,TRBV7-9
ASRTPGQGGGYT,TRBV27
ASSPTSGRNNEQF,TRBV18
ASQGTGVVSGANVLT,TRBV5-8
AWSVAGYTEAF,TRBV30
ASSVRQAYVSGANVLT,TRBV2
ASSPLAGEAF,TRBV18
ASSEAQETQY,TRBV2
ASTKDASGRPYEQY,TRBV5-6
ASRRQGGSYEQY,TRBV2
ARSLGAGCQPQH,TRBV5-3
ASSVEGTEAF,TRBV10-2
ASSPGQGLGSPLH,TRBV5-1